The T cell receptor (beta chain) under discussion was sequenced for a study of Ad26.COV2.S vaccination and SARS-CoV-2 variants. Study-wide findings and caveats: Estimates derived from TCR breadth and depth analyses may have underestimated total T cell responses.

Assay: immunoSEQ multiplex PCR; the TCRdb copy retains only in-frame clones and omits some. The table has around 450,000 clones, roughly nine tenths seen once. In germline, CDR1 is PRHDT, CDR2 FYEKMQ (reference sequence). The length of the CDR3 is 14 residues. J gave up 5 bases and V 0 bases, and 2 bases lay outside the gene matches. This clone was seen a few times. The antigen remains unidentified. Noted treatment: about 20 received Ad26.COV2.S at low or high dose, single or two shots; 5 received placebo; per-sample allocation not given. Sampling happened 63 days after the first vaccine or placebo injection.

The starting material was peripheral blood, obtained in a trial of Ad26.COV2.S vaccine versus placebo. This TCR was recovered from a person aged 18 to 65 who received the Ad26.COV2.S COVID-19 vaccine or a placebo. The rearrangement uses TRBV13 and TRBJ2-7; TRBD2 matches 9 bases. The CDR3 nucleotides are TGTGCCAGCAGCTTAGGGCTAGCGGGACACGAGCAGTACGTC. Translated, it gives CASSLGLAGHEQYV.